The clone carrying this T cell receptor beta chain turned up a few times. Antigen: not known. CDR3 size: 13 residues. V lost 5 bases and J lost 6; bases outside the gene matches: 6. The V gene's germline CDR1 is MNHNS and CDR2 SASEGT. This entry belongs to a study of identical twins. Study results and limitations: When twins shared out-of-frame alpha sequences, those sequences had excess low generation probability.

A universal primer site was created by template switching, with the cDNA bearing unique molecular identifiers. One entry per CDR3 protein, called by TCRdb with MiXCR from the 5' RACE reads. The sample shows approximately 700,000 distinct CDR3 sequences, 5.5% to 6.5% of them seen only once. What was sequenced was naive T cells sorted from blood. The chain has TRBV6-1 and TRBJ1-1; 7 bases are shared with TRBD1. The source of this sequence is a young man in good health. The CDR3 nucleotides are TGTGCCAGCAGTAAGACAGGGAGACCTGAAGCTTTCTTT. This translates into CASSKTGRPEAFF.